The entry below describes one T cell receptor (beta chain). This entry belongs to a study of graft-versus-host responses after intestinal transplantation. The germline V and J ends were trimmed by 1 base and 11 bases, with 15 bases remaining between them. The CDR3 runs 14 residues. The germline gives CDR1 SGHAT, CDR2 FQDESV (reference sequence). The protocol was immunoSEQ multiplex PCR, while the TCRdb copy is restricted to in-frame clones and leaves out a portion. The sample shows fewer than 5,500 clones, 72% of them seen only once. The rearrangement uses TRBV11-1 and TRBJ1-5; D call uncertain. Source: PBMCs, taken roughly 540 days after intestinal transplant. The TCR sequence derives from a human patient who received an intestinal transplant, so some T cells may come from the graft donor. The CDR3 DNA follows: TGTGCCAGCAGCTTAGGAGACACACAATCAGCCCAGCATTTT. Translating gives CASSLGDTQSAQHF. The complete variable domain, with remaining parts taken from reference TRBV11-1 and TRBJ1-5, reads EAEVAQSPRYKITEKSQAVAFWCDPISGHATLYWYRQILGQGPELLVQFQDESVVDDSQLPKDRFSAERLKGVDSTLKIQPAELGDSAMYLCASSLGDTQSAQHFGDGTRLSIL.